This T cell receptor (beta chain) was captured in a study of T cell responses to AZD1222 COVID-19 vaccine. Study conclusions and caveats: Mapped onto spike, vaccine-associated CD4 TCRs spanned it and were dominant at 160-218 and 743-854. Spike-specific TCRs gained breadth and depth after people received two AZD1222 doses.

With respect to this clone: Its antigen is as yet unknown.

Only in-frame clones appear in the TCRdb table, and some are missing; sequencing was by immunoSEQ multiplex PCR. This table holds more than 150,000 clones, 85% to 95% found once. Trimming pared 6 bases from V and 7 bases from J, leaving 24 bases between. The germline V gene has CDR1 MDHEN and CDR2 SYDVKM. The CDR3 is 17 amino acids. The sequenced sample was peripheral blood, obtained 28 days after the second AZD1222 dose. This sequence joins TRBV28 and TRBJ2-2, with D possibly matching TRBD2 (6 bases). The receptor's source is an adult who received the AZD1222 COVID-19 vaccine. CDR3 in amino acids: CASSRSGWRGNGGELFF. CDR3 coding DNA: TGTGCCAGCAGCCGGTCCGGGTGGAGGGGCAATGGCGGGGAGCTGTTTTTT.